The next 20 T cell receptor beta chains were all read from a single sample in a study of early T cells in non-severe SARS-CoV-2 infection. TCRdb reanalysed the 5' RACE reads using MiXCR and keeps one entry per CDR3 protein. This sample carries 48,000 or so distinct CDR3 sequences, over 5% of them seen once, and the ten largest clones take under 8%. Sequences were derived from whole blood, sampled at baseline. All receptors come from an adult who was a healthcare worker with PCR-confirmed SARS-CoV-2 infection or an uninfected control (not recorded which).

The sample holds many counts of this clonotype. The DNA for the CDR3 is TGTGCCAGCAGTATTATCGGGGGGCAGGCTTACGAGCAGTACTTC. It yields the protein CASSIIGGQAYEQYF. This rearrangement joins TRBV27 to TRBJ2-7; possibly TRBD2 for D (7 bases). V was pared by 5 bases and J by 4 bases, with 18 bases between. The CDR3 extends over 15 amino acids. Germline V gives CDR1 MNHEY, CDR2 SMNVEV (reference sequence).

The rearrangement links TRBV7-2 to TRBJ2-1, with a weak D call TRBD2 (7 bases). Germline CDR1 and CDR2: SGHTA and FQGNSA. The CDR3 loop spans 17 amino acids. V was shortened by 5 bases and J by 1 base, with 18 bases between the two germline ends. The CDR3 sequence: CASSQTGGRGSYNEQFF. The CDR3 nucleotides are TGTGCCAGCAGCCAAACCGGGGGGCGAGGATCCTACAATGAGCAGTTCTTC.

This chain links TRBV6-2 or TRBV6-3 with TRBJ2-1; D is unclear. V lost 6 bases and J 2 bases, leaving 14 bases between the germline ends. The CDR3 contains 15 residues. CDR1 is MNHEY and CDR2 is SVGEGT in the germline V gene. CDR3 in amino acids: CASRRPTRTYNEQFF. Here the CDR3 DNA reads TGTGCCAGCAGGCGCCCAACCCGCACCTACAATGAGCAGTTCTTC.

This clonotype was observed a handful of times. The V and J genes are TRBV5-1 and TRBJ1-2; D is possibly TRBD1 (5 bases). CDR1 SGHRS and CDR2 YFSETQ come from the germline V gene. V was cut by 0 bases and J by 0 bases, with 9 bases left in between. This CDR3 has 15 amino acids. DNA of the CDR3: TGCGCCAGCAGCTTGGTCCAGGGAGCTAACTATGGCTACACCTTC. This sequence encodes CASSLVQGANYGYTF. The entire variable domain, with the rest obtained from reference TRBV5-1 and TRBJ1-2, is as follows: KAGVTQTPRYLIKTRGQQVTLSCSPISGHRSVSWYQQTPGQGLQFLFEYFSETQRNKGNFPGRFSGRQFSNSRSEMNVSTLELGDSALYLCASSLVQGANYGYTFGSGTRLTVV.

This clonotype has ten or more counts. This chain uses TRBV10-2 with TRBJ2-3; 14 nucleotides line up with TRBD2. CDR3 length equals 15 residues. The J segment lost 6 bases and the V segment lost 7 bases, leaving 6 bases of the junction unmatched. The V gene's germline CDR1 is WSHSY and CDR2 SAAADI. CDR3 amino acids: CASKGTSGSRDTQYF. Here the CDR3 DNA reads TGCGCCAGCAAAGGGACTAGCGGGAGTCGGGATACGCAGTATTTT.

This clonotype was counted ten times or more. The V call is TRBV12-3 or TRBV12-4, the J call TRBJ1-5; no clear D gene. The CDR3 covers 14 residues. V was shortened by 1 base and J by 2 bases, with 6 bases between the two germline ends. The CDR3: CASSLGPGNQPQHF. The DNA of the CDR3 is TGTGCCAGCAGTTTAGGTCCGGGCAATCAGCCCCAGCATTTT.

The chain is built from TRBV6-5 and TRBJ1-2; 7 positions agree with TRBD1. Germline-derived CDR1 and CDR2 are MNHEY and SVGAGI. V lost 4 bases to trimming and J lost 8 bases; unmatched junction nucleotides: 10. The CDR3 has 14 amino acids. The CDR3 spells CASSSLTGYGGYTF. The CDR3 coding sequence is TGTGCCAGCAGTTCCCTGACAGGGTATGGCGGCTACACCTTC.

This clonotype was recorded many times. The J gene is TRBJ2-3, the V gene TRBV9, with TRBD2 identical over 9 bases. The germline V gene has CDR1 SGDLS and CDR2 YYNGEE. The CDR3 is 21 residues long. V dropped 2 bases and J dropped 0; count of bases not matched to a gene: 19. In nucleotides, the CDR3 is TGTGCCAGCAGCGTCGGCGGGAGGGACAGATCCCCCCGTGCTAGCACAGATACGCAGTATTTT. Protein sequence: CASSVGGRDRSPRASTDTQYF.

The J gene is TRBJ2-1, the V gene TRBV7-2, with a weak D call TRBD2 (5 bases). CDR1 is SGHTA, CDR2 FQGNSA, per germline. Between the trimmed V and J ends, which lost 7 bases and 0 bases, there was a span of 13 bases. The CDR3 runs to 15 residues. The CDR3 bases are TGTGCCAGCACCCCCCCGGGAACCTCCTACAATGAGCAGTTCTTC. This translates into CASTPPGTSYNEQFF.

This clonotype was seen a few times. The chain couples TRBV5-1 to TRBJ1-5; D gene ambiguous. The CDR3 is 14 residues long. The ends were cut back, 4 bases at V and 7 bases at J, with 15 bases in the middle. Looked up from germline, CDR1 is SGHRS and CDR2 is YFSETQ. The CDR3: CASSPYPSGQPQHF. CDR3 nucleotide sequence: TGCGCCAGCAGCCCCTACCCGAGTGGGCAGCCCCAGCATTTT. The complete variable domain, with remaining parts taken from reference TRBV5-1 and TRBJ1-5, reads KAGVTQTPRYLIKTRGQQVTLSCSPISGHRSVSWYQQTPGQGLQFLFEYFSETQRNKGNFPGRFSGRQFSNSRSEMNVSTLELGDSALYLCASSPYPSGQPQHFGDGTRLSIL.

V gene TRBV5-4 combines with J gene TRBJ2-2, with 12 bases aligning to TRBD2. The CDR3 length is 16 residues. Looked up from germline, CDR1 is SGHNT and CDR2 is YYREEE (reference sequence). Trimming at V came to 2 bases and at J to 2 bases, leaving 1 base not matched to a gene. The CDR3 DNA is TGTGCCAGCAGCTTAGGACTAGCGGGAAACACCGGGGAGCTGTTTTTT. This gives the protein CASSLGLAGNTGELFF.

This clonotype has a handful of counts. The chain joins TRBV12-5 to TRBJ1-1; TRBD1 might be the D (5 bases). Germline values: CDR1 LGHNT, CDR2 FRNRAP. V was pared by 3 bases and J by 8 bases, with 10 bases between. The CDR3 sequence is 12 residues long. CDR3 in DNA: TGTGCTAGTGGTTTTCGGGGGGAAGAAGCTTTCTTT. Translation gives CASGFRGEEAFF.

The chain carries TRBV14 and TRBJ2-3; D gene ambiguous. The CDR3 is 15 amino acids. Trimming removed 6 bases at V and 4 bases at J, with 17 bases between. Germline CDR1 SGHDN, CDR2 FVKESK. CDR3 amino acids: CASRLTSRNSDTQYF. The CDR3 DNA is TGTGCCAGCAGACTCACCTCCCGCAACTCAGATACGCAGTATTTT. The full variable domain, with the rest looked up from reference TRBV14 and TRBJ2-3, is EAGVTQFPSHSVIEKGQTVTLRCDPISGHDNLYWYRRVMGKEIKFLLHFVKESKQDESGMPNNRFLAERTGGTYSTLKVQPAELEDSGVYFCASRLTSRNSDTQYFGPGTRLTVL.

In this sample, this clonotype turned up many times. CDR3 residues: CASSQDKAGMGEQYF. The CDR3 region has the DNA TGCGCCAGCAGCCAAGATAAAGCGGGAATGGGGGAGCAGTACTTC. The chain recombines TRBV4-1 with TRBJ2-7; 7 nucleotides line up with TRBD2. The CDR3 is made up of 15 amino acids. V was clipped by 0 bases and J by 7 bases; unmatched bases: 9. From germline, CDR1 is MGHRA and CDR2 YSYEKL.

A few counts support this clonotype. This sequence joins TRBV7-3 and TRBJ2-3, with D maybe TRBD1 (7 bases). The V end was cut by 5 bases, the J end by 3 bases, with 12 bases between. Germline V gene sequence: CDR1 SGHTA, CDR2 FQGTGA. The CDR3 spans 14 residues. CDR3 amino acids: CASSRDSGTDTQYF. CDR3 in DNA: TGTGCCAGCAGCCGGGACAGCGGGACAGATACGCAGTATTTT.

This clonotype was picked up a small number of times. The chain recombines TRBV28 with TRBJ2-7; D may be TRBD1 or TRBD2 (6 bases each). Germline V gene sequence: CDR1 MDHEN, CDR2 SYDVKM. V lost 7 bases to trimming and J lost 2 bases, with 15 bases between them. The CDR3 contains 14 residues. The DNA of the CDR3 is TGTGCCAGCATCCGAGGAGGGGGTCCCTACGAGCAGTACTTC. Translated: CASIRGGGPYEQYF.

This clonotype was counted many times. The V gene is TRBV29-1, the J gene TRBJ2-1; D is ambiguous. The germline V gene has CDR1 SQVTM and CDR2 ANQGSEA. The CDR3 has 13 residues. V lost 4 bases, J lost 0 bases, and 7 bases lay in between. DNA for the CDR3: TGCAGCGTTGGAGCGAACTCCTACAATGAGCAGTTCTTC. Protein sequence: CSVGANSYNEQFF.

This clonotype was counted only a few times. The chain employs TRBV11-2 and TRBJ2-1; 9 nucleotides line up with TRBD2. There are 16 residues in the CDR3. Trimming at V came to 1 base and at J to 6 bases, leaving 7 bases not matched to a gene. CDR1 and CDR2 (germline): SGHAT, FQNNGV. The CDR3 bases are TGTGCCAGCAGCTTAGGAAGGCTAGCGGGATTCAATGAGCAGTTCTTC. Translated, it gives CASSLGRLAGFNEQFF.

This chain links TRBV6-5 with TRBJ2-3, with 9 bases identical to TRBD2. The CDR3 contains 15 residues. The V gene end was trimmed by 5 bases and the J gene end by 5 bases; junction bases not matched to a gene: 8. Germline V gene lookup returns CDR1 MNHEY and CDR2 SVGAGI. This CDR3 is CASSRTSEERDTQYF. The CDR3, as DNA: TGTGCCAGCAGTCGGACTAGCGAGGAGAGAGATACGCAGTATTTT.

This clonotype was detected only a few times. The chain is built from TRBV3-1 and TRBJ1-1; tentatively, D is TRBD1 (6 bases). Germline CDR1 is LGHDT and CDR2 is YNNKEL (reference sequence). V was trimmed by 5 bases and J by 5 bases, leaving 12 bases between them. CDR3 length: 13 residues. The CDR3 loop reads CASSFRGRTEAFF. DNA for the CDR3: TGTGCCAGCAGCTTCAGGGGCAGGACTGAAGCTTTCTTT. The full variable domain, its missing parts supplied by reference TRBV3-1 and TRBJ1-1, is DTAVSQTPKYLVTQMGNDKSIKCEQNLGHDTMYWYKQDSKKFLKIMFSYNNKELIINETVPNRFSPKSPDKAHLNLHINSLELGDSAVYFCASSFRGRTEAFFGQGTRLTVV.